One sample yielded the 32 T cell receptor beta chains listed below, sequenced in a study of T cell clusters in autoimmune cytopenias. TRB amplification used roughly 250 ng of peripheral blood genomic DNA. TRB rearrangements were amplified by touch-down multiplex PCR with mixed TRB-A/B primers. TCRdb processed the multiplex PCR reads again and assigns one entry to each CDR3 protein, with no DNA. The sample has 6,000 to 7,500 distinct CDR3 sequences, and its top ten clones hold around 6.2%. These data also featured in a second study, about T cell repertoires in aging, cancer and after chemotherapy.

Sequencing input: peripheral blood. The receptors stem from a human donor in good health.

Its frequency marks this clonotype as medium-sized. This chain joins TRBV27 and TRBJ2-7; TCRdb gives TRBD2 as the D gene, but with no DNA this cannot be confirmed. CDR3 length: 16 amino acids. Germline CDR1 MNHEY, CDR2 SMNVEV (reference sequence). CDR3 region: CASSYRGLGEAYEQYF.

This chain links TRBV20-1 with TRBJ2-7; absent DNA, TCRdb's TRBD2 call cannot be checked. This CDR3 contains 14 residues. Germline assignment: CDR1 DFQATT and CDR2 SNEGSKA (reference sequence). The CDR3 loop is CSASRTYGSYEQYF.

This clonotype is classed as medium-sized (0.01 to 0.1%) by frequency. This chain connects TRBV19 to TRBJ2-7; lacking DNA, the TRBD1 call made by TCRdb goes unchecked. From germline, CDR1 is LNHDA and CDR2 SQIVND (reference sequence). CDR3 size: 14 residues. The CDR3 region is CASSIVQGAYEQYF.

By frequency, this clonotype registers medium-sized (0.01 to 0.1%). The J gene is TRBJ2-2, the V gene TRBV6-4; TCRdb picks TRBD1, but there is no DNA to check that call. The CDR3 is made up of 15 amino acids. Germline CDR1 MRHNA, CDR2 SNTAGT. CDR3 residues: CASSMGQGETGELFF.

The rearrangement uses TRBV7-9 and TRBJ2-2; TCRdb indicates TRBD1, and absent DNA this call remains unverified. This CDR3 region has 15 residues. In germline, CDR1 is SEHNR, CDR2 FQNEAQ (reference sequence). The CDR3 sequence: CASSPRGVHTGELFF.

This clonotype is deemed medium-sized (0.01 to 0.1%) by its frequency. The chain combines TRBV6-2 or TRBV6-3 with TRBJ1-1; the D call from TCRdb, TRBD1, cannot be confirmed without DNA. Germline V lookup: CDR1 MNHEY, CDR2 SVGEGT. This CDR3 region has 16 residues. This CDR3 reads CASRNQGGVVWTEAFF.

This CDR3 is CATSGRPGLAAYNEQFF. The rearrangement joins TRBV24-1 to TRBJ2-1; TCRdb proposes TRBD2, but this gene call is untestable without DNA. The germline CDR1 and CDR2 sequences are KGHDR and SFDVKD. The length of the CDR3 is 17 residues.

The V call is TRBV19, the J call TRBJ1-1; with no DNA, the TCRdb D assignment of TRBD1 cannot be verified. Germline V gene lookup returns CDR1 LNHDA and CDR2 SQIVND (reference sequence). There are 15 residues in the CDR3. CDR3 region: CASSRGQGSGTEAFF.

This clonotype is labeled medium-sized (0.01 to 0.1%) based on frequency. This rearrangement joins TRBV10-3 to TRBJ1-6. The germline CDR1 and CDR2 sequences are ENHRY and SYGVKD. CDR3 length: 13 residues. This CDR3 reads CAISESRESPLHF.

This chain's CDR3 is CASSERLAGVDEQYF. The chain couples TRBV11-2 to TRBJ2-7; TCRdb proposes TRBD2, but this gene call is untestable without DNA. Germline lookup yields CDR1 SGHAT and CDR2 FQNNGV. The CDR3 has 15 residues.

Frequency places this clonotype as medium-sized. V and J are TRBV19 and TRBJ1-1; TCRdb calls TRBD1, which cannot be checked without DNA. Germline CDR1 is LNHDA and CDR2 is SQIVND (reference sequence). This CDR3 has 13 amino acids. The CDR3 loop is CASGQGLNTEAFF.

The rearrangement joins TRBV29-1 to TRBJ1-2; TCRdb returns TRBD1, unconfirmable since there is no DNA. CDR3 length: 13 residues. Germline V CDR1 and CDR2: SQVTM, ANQGSEA. CDR3 loop: CSVELGQGKGYTF.

This clonotype registers medium-sized by frequency. This chain connects TRBV5-4 to TRBJ1-5; without DNA, the TCRdb call of TRBD1 cannot be checked. This CDR3 spans 15 amino acids. Germline V gene sequence: CDR1 SGHNT, CDR2 YYREEE (reference sequence). CDR3: CASSLERRSNQPQHF.

The gene calls are TRBV7-2 and TRBJ1-5; absent DNA, TCRdb's TRBD1 call cannot be checked. CDR1 is SGHTA and CDR2 is FQGNSA in the germline V gene. The CDR3 has 17 amino acids. The CDR3 protein is CASSASGTGGTGQPQHF.

CDR3 region: CASSLAGTSTDTQYF. This chain links TRBV5-1 with TRBJ2-3. CDR1 and CDR2 from the germline V gene are SGHRS and YFSETQ. The length of the CDR3 is 15 residues.

This clonotype is labeled medium-sized (0.01 to 0.1%) based on frequency. The rearrangement joins TRBV19 to TRBJ2-3; TCRdb returns TRBD2, unconfirmable since there is no DNA. The CDR3 contains 17 residues. Germline loops: CDR1 LNHDA, CDR2 SQIVND (reference sequence). The CDR3 reads CASSIRTSGMYTDTQYF.

This clonotype is classed as medium-sized by frequency. The chain recombines TRBV6-2 or TRBV6-3 with TRBJ2-2; TCRdb outputs TRBD1, but without DNA this stays unchecked. From germline, CDR1 is MNHEY and CDR2 SVGEGT. CDR3 size: 13 residues. This CDR3 is CASRRGQPPELFF.

The chain carries TRBV19 and TRBJ1-6; the TRBD1 assignment by TCRdb is unverifiable without DNA. The CDR3 is 16 residues long. CDR1 and CDR2 (germline): LNHDA, SQIVND (reference sequence). CDR3 sequence: CASSIAGQLYNSPLHF.

The V and J genes are TRBV12-3 or TRBV12-4 and TRBJ2-1; TCRdb proposes TRBD1, but this gene call is untestable without DNA. The CDR3 loop spans 15 amino acids. CDR3 in amino acids: CAISEWTSDYNKQFF.

The chain links TRBV12-3 or TRBV12-4 to TRBJ1-1; TCRdb reports TRBD1, a call that lacks DNA to check it against. The CDR3 totals 15 residues. The CDR3 is CASSSGQGMNTEAFF.

The chain is built from TRBV7-6 and TRBJ2-1; TCRdb reports TRBD1, a call that lacks DNA to check it against. Germline lookup yields CDR1 SGHVS and CDR2 FNYEAQ. CDR3 length equals 15 residues. CDR3 sequence: CASRPTGFTYNEQFF.

The chain couples TRBV6-1 to TRBJ1-5; TCRdb's assignment of TRBD1 cannot be checked, as there is no DNA. The CDR3 is 12 residues long. Germline V gene sequence: CDR1 MNHNS, CDR2 SASEGT. CDR3 residues: CASRGGFGPQHF.

This clonotype is identified as medium-sized from frequency. The chain joins TRBV5-6 to TRBJ2-3. The length of the CDR3 is 15 residues. The germline CDR1 and CDR2 sequences are SGHDT and YYEEEE. The CDR3 loop is CASSRGTPYTDTQYF.

This clonotype is classed as medium-sized by frequency. The CDR3 loop reads CASSSLWGRSYEQYF. The chain has TRBV6-5 and TRBJ2-7; no DNA is available, so the TRBD1 call from TCRdb remains unchecked. In germline, CDR1 is MNHEY, CDR2 SVGAGI. The CDR3 length is 15 residues.

This clonotype is deemed medium-sized by its frequency. The chain links TRBV12-3 or TRBV12-4 to TRBJ2-3; TCRdb's D call, TRBD1, is unchecked because there is no DNA. CDR3 length equals 14 residues. The CDR3 loop reads CASSPGRSTDTQYF.

In terms of frequency, this clonotype is medium-sized (0.01 to 0.1%). The chain combines TRBV5-4 with TRBJ1-6. Germline V CDR1 and CDR2: SGHNT, YYREEE (reference sequence). This CDR3 is built from 14 residues. The CDR3: CASSPGGGNSPLHF.

The chain employs TRBV6-5 and TRBJ2-4; TCRdb calls TRBD1, which cannot be checked without DNA. Germline V gene data show CDR1 as MNHEY and CDR2 as SVGAGI. The CDR3 consists of 15 residues. The CDR3 protein is CASSSGQDLENIQYF.

This clonotype is called medium-sized based on its frequency. V gene TRBV6-2 or TRBV6-3 combines with J gene TRBJ2-7; TCRdb calls TRBD1, which cannot be checked without DNA. The germline gives CDR1 MNHEY, CDR2 SVGEGT. There are 13 residues in the CDR3. The CDR3 reads CASSPGKGIEQYF.

The chain is built from TRBV20-1 and TRBJ2-7; TCRdb indicates TRBD2, and absent DNA this call remains unverified. The CDR3 is 14 residues long. Germline V gene sequence: CDR1 DFQATT, CDR2 SNEGSKA (reference sequence). Here the CDR3 reads CSARAGLPWDEQYF.

According to its frequency, this clonotype is medium-sized. The chain has TRBV6-5 and TRBJ2-3; the D call from TCRdb, TRBD1, cannot be confirmed without DNA. This CDR3 has 16 amino acids. Germline CDR1 reads MNHEY; CDR2 reads SVGAGI. CDR3: CASTSPRQGHSDTQYF.

This chain's CDR3 is CASSPPWGDTEAFF. The V gene is TRBV18, the J gene TRBJ1-1. Germline V gene lookup returns CDR1 KGHSH and CDR2 LQKENI. The CDR3 contains 14 residues. Supplemented by reference TRBV18 and TRBJ1-1, the full variable domain reads NAGVMQNPRHLVRRRGQEARLRCSPMKGHSHVYWYRQLPEEGLKFMVYLQKENIIDESGMPKERFSAEFPKEGPSILRIQQVVRGDSAAYFCASSPPWGDTEAFFGQGTRLTVV.

This clonotype ranks as medium-sized (0.01 to 0.1%) in terms of frequency. V usage is TRBV15 and J usage is TRBJ2-2; TCRdb's D gene call, TRBD1, goes unchecked for lack of DNA. The CDR3 extends over 16 amino acids. Germline loops: CDR1 LNHNV, CDR2 YYDKDF (reference sequence). The CDR3 reads CATSRAGGLNTGELFF.